This TCR beta chain was sequenced during a study of T cells after yellow fever vaccination. TCRdb itself ran the 5' RACE reads through MiXCR, one entry per CDR3 protein. Altogether 150,000 to 200,000 distinct CDR3 sequences are present, about 10% being singletons, with the ten largest covering about 40%. Study results and limitations: There was a small share of clonotypes that showed up in both the CD4 and CD8 compartments.

The CDR3 is 15 amino acids. Trimming removed 6 bases from V and 4 bases from J; junction bases left unmatched: 4. This clonotype turned up a few times. Antigen unknown. V and J are TRBV12-3 or TRBV12-4 and TRBJ2-1; 12 bases line up with TRBD2. The specimen comprised CD8+ T cells sorted from PBMCs, sampled 15 days after the yellow fever booster vaccination. The source of this sequence is a man younger than 35 who received the YFV17D yellow fever vaccine. The CDR3 reads CASRPTSGGYNEQFF. The CDR3, as DNA: TGTGCCAGCAGACCGACTAGCGGGGGATACAATGAGCAGTTCTTC.